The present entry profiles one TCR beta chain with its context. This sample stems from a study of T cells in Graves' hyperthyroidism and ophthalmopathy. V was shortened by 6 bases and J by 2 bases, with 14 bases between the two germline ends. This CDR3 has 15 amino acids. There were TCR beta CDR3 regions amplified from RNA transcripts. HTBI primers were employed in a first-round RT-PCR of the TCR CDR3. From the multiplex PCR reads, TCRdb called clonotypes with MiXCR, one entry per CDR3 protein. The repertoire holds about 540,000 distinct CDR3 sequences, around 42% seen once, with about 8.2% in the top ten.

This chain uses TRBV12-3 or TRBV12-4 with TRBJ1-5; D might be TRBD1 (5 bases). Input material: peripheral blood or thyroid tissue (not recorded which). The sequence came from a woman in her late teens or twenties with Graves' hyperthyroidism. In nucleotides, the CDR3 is TGTGCCAGCAGCTCGGGACTTTTGGGCAATCAGCCCCAGCATTTT. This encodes CASSSGLLGNQPQHF.